A single sample gave rise to the 30 T cell receptor beta chains below, sequenced in a study of blood T cell repertoires in COVID-19. Sequencing used immunoSEQ multiplex PCR; TCRdb keeps in-frame clones, though not all of them. The sample shows around 100,000 clones, 80% to 90% of them seen only once. Material: peripheral blood. These receptors originate from a man between 50 and 59 years old with COVID-19, enrolled during active disease.

This chain joins TRBV19 and TRBJ1-5; 8 bases are shared with TRBD1. Germline CDR1 LNHDA, CDR2 SQIVND (reference sequence). The V segment lost 5 bases and the J segment 1 base; nucleotides outside the gene matches: 1. CDR3 length: 14 amino acids. This CDR3 reads CASSYRGSNQPQHF. CDR3 nucleotides: TGTGCCAGTAGTTACAGGGGGAGCAATCAGCCCCAGCATTTT.

The chain links TRBV19 to TRBJ1-3; D is ambiguous. Trimming removed 2 bases at V and 0 bases at J, with 8 bases between. The length of the CDR3 is 15 residues. CDR1 is LNHDA and CDR2 is SQIVND in the germline V gene (reference sequence). CDR3: CASSIPGSSGNTIYF. Written as DNA, the CDR3 is TGTGCCAGTAGTATACCGGGATCCTCTGGAAACACCATATATTTT.

CDR3: CASSLQGRSQPQHF. CDR3 sequence (DNA): TGTGCCAGCAGCTTACAGGGGAGGTCTCAGCCCCAGCATTTT. The V gene is TRBV5-8, the J gene TRBJ1-5; 7 bases are a match to TRBD1. CDR3 size: 14 residues. Germline loops: CDR1 SGHTS, CDR2 YDEGEE. The V and J ends lost 2 bases and 6 bases, in that order; junction bases with no gene match: 5. Filled out from reference TRBV5-8 and TRBJ1-5, the complete variable domain reads EAGVTQSPTHLIKTRGQQATLRCSPISGHTSVYWYQQALGLGLQFLLWYDEGEERNRGNFPPRFSGRQFPNYSSELNVNALELEDSALYLCASSLQGRSQPQHFGDGTRLSIL.

V and J are TRBV19 and TRBJ1-2; 9 bases line up with TRBD1. The CDR3 loop spans 16 amino acids. Losses at the gene ends were 7 bases for V and 7 bases for J; bases not matched to a gene: 16. Looked up from germline, CDR1 is LNHDA and CDR2 is SQIVND (reference sequence). The CDR3 DNA reads TGTGCCAGTACCCCGCCAGGGGGACAGGGCCTAACTGGCTACACCTTC. This codes for CASTPPGGQGLTGYTF.

This clone is a singleton in its sample. The chain has TRBV10-2 and TRBJ1-1; 8 positions agree with TRBD1. In germline, CDR1 is WSHSY, CDR2 SAAADI. The junction had 5 bases not matched to a gene; V was cut back by 5 bases and J by 0 bases. The CDR3 spans 15 residues. Here the CDR3 DNA reads TGCGCCAGCAGTTCGACAGGGGCCGTGAACACTGAAGCTTTCTTT. Amino acid sequence: CASSSTGAVNTEAFF.

The chain couples TRBV10-1 to TRBJ2-1; TRBD1 matches at 8 bases. Looked up from germline, CDR1 is WNHNN and CDR2 is SYGVQD (reference sequence). Trimming at V came to 3 bases and at J to 8 bases, leaving 12 bases not matched to a gene. This CDR3 has 16 residues. CDR3 residues: CASSDRDRGGRHEQFF. The CDR3 nucleotides read TGCGCCAGCAGTGACCGTGACAGGGGTGGGCGCCATGAGCAGTTCTTC.

V usage is TRBV6-1 and J usage is TRBJ2-7; 10 bases map to TRBD2. Trimming at V came to 1 base and at J to 2 bases, leaving 5 bases not matched to a gene. The germline V gene encodes CDR1 MNHNS and CDR2 SASEGT. The CDR3 sequence is 16 residues long. The CDR3 sequence: CASSEEASGGAYEQYF. CDR3 DNA: TGTGCCAGCAGTGAAGAGGCTAGCGGGGGCGCCTACGAGCAGTACTTC.

This sequence joins TRBV19 and TRBJ1-4; 8 bases align to TRBD1. CDR1 is LNHDA, CDR2 SQIVND, per germline (reference sequence). J was trimmed by 7 bases and V by 6 bases; bases with no gene match: 4. This CDR3 is built from 13 residues. This CDR3 is CASSQGAGEKLFF. The DNA of the CDR3 is TGTGCCAGTAGCCAGGGGGCCGGTGAAAAACTGTTTTTT.

The chain combines TRBV6-1 with TRBJ2-4; a weak D match, TRBD1 (5 bases). Germline-derived CDR1 and CDR2 are MNHNS and SASEGT. Trimming cost V 4 bases and J 1 base, with 17 bases left between them. The CDR3 totals 17 residues. CDR3 sequence (DNA): TGTGCCAGCAGTGGAAAAGACAGACCGGCGGCCAAAAACATTCAGTACTTC. This codes for CASSGKDRPAAKNIQYF.

The CDR3 here is CASTGTQGTSGGYEQFF. The CDR3 DNA reads TGCGCCAGCACCGGGACACAAGGGACTAGCGGTGGCTATGAGCAGTTCTTC. The V gene is TRBV5-1, the J gene TRBJ2-1, with TRBD2 identical over 11 bases. Unmatched junction bases numbered 16, after V lost 6 bases and J lost 8 bases. In germline, CDR1 is SGHRS, CDR2 YFSETQ. This CDR3 has 17 residues. The full variable domain, in which reference TRBV5-1 and TRBJ2-1 provide the parts outside the CDR3, is KAGVTQTPRYLIKTRGQQVTLSCSPISGHRSVSWYQQTPGQGLQFLFEYFSETQRNKGNFPGRFSGRQFSNSRSEMNVSTLELGDSALYLCASTGTQGTSGGYEQFFGPGTRLTVL.

This clone came up a few times. The V call is TRBV5-1, the J call TRBJ2-2, with 15 bases matching TRBD2. The V and J ends lost 2 bases and 6 bases, in that order; junction bases with no gene match: 5. The CDR3 consists of 17 residues. CDR1 and CDR2 from the germline V gene are SGHRS and YFSETQ. This chain's CDR3 is CASSFGLAGGPAGELFF. As DNA, the CDR3 is TGCGCCAGCAGCTTCGGACTAGCGGGGGGGCCCGCCGGGGAGCTGTTTTTT.

The chain links TRBV2 to TRBJ2-1; perhaps TRBD2 as D (7 bases). This CDR3 is 14 amino acids long. Germline CDR1 is SNHLY and CDR2 is FYNNEI. V dropped 8 bases and J dropped 8 bases, with 19 bases sitting between them. CDR3 in DNA: TGTGCCAGCGACAGGCGGGGGCGGAGGGATGAGCAGTTCTTC. Encoded protein: CASDRRGRRDEQFF.

A single count supports this clone. CDR3 protein: CAWSVRTGLSNSPLHF. The DNA for the CDR3 is TGTGCCTGGAGTGTTAGAACGGGACTGAGTAATTCACCCCTCCACTTT. This chain joins TRBV30 and TRBJ1-6; D may be TRBD1 (5 bases). The CDR3 has 16 residues. The germline V gene encodes CDR1 GTSNPN and CDR2 SVGIG (reference sequence). The V and J ends lost 0 bases and 6 bases respectively, with 15 bases between them.

The chain is built from TRBV7-6 and TRBJ2-1; 9 bases map to TRBD2. V was clipped by 2 bases and J by 7 bases; unmatched bases: 9. Germline V gene lookup returns CDR1 SGHVS and CDR2 FNYEAQ. The CDR3 is made up of 16 amino acids. CDR3 sequence reads: CASSLPGAGGGNEQFF. In DNA, the CDR3 is TGTGCCAGCAGCTTACCTGGAGCGGGGGGAGGTAATGAGCAGTTCTTC.

The chain has TRBV28 and TRBJ2-7, with 7 bases identical to TRBD1. The germline V gene encodes CDR1 MDHEN and CDR2 SYDVKM. Unmatched junction bases numbered 10, after V lost 5 bases and J lost 6 bases. This CDR3 spans 14 amino acids. The CDR3 DNA sequence: TGTGCCAGCAGTACCCCGACAGGGTCGGTCGAGCAGTACTTC. Protein: CASSTPTGSVEQYF.

This chain links TRBV7-3 with TRBJ2-7; 8 bases fit TRBD1. Germline V gene data show CDR1 as SGHTA and CDR2 as FQGTGA. The CDR3 runs to 15 residues. The V and J ends lost 1 base and 5 bases, in that order; junction bases with no gene match: 7. The CDR3: CASSLSDLRGHEQYF. DNA of the CDR3: TGTGCCAGCAGCTTAAGCGATCTCAGGGGGCACGAGCAGTACTTC. The full variable domain, with the rest looked up from reference TRBV7-3 and TRBJ2-7, is GAGVSQTPSNKVTEKGKYVELRCDPISGHTALYWYRQSLGQGPEFLIYFQGTGAADDSGLPNDRFFAVRPEGSVSTLKIQRTERGDSAVYLCASSLSDLRGHEQYFGPGTRLTVT.

The chain employs TRBV5-5 and TRBJ2-5, with TRBD1 identical over 7 bases. Trimming took 0 bases from V and 5 from J; bases not matched to a gene: 4. There are 14 residues in the CDR3. Germline V gives CDR1 SGHKS, CDR2 YYEKEE (reference sequence). DNA of the CDR3: TGTGCCAGCAGCTTGGACAGGGGCTGGGAGACCCAGTACTTC. Translating gives CASSLDRGWETQYF.

The V gene is TRBV4-2, the J gene TRBJ2-5; D might be TRBD2 (5 bases). There are 13 residues in the CDR3. Germline V gives CDR1 LGHNA, CDR2 YNFKEQ. V lost 4 bases and J lost 3, with 9 bases in between. CDR3 DNA: TGTGCCAGCAGCCCGGGGTCTAAAGAGACCCAGTACTTC. Its translation is CASSPGSKETQYF.

V usage is TRBV6-6 and J usage is TRBJ1-2, with D perhaps TRBD1 (6 bases). This CDR3 region has 14 residues. The V end lost 7 bases, the J end lost 4 bases, and 16 bases lay between the germline ends. The germline V gene encodes CDR1 MNHNY and CDR2 SVGAGI (reference sequence). The CDR3 here is CASIPRGTGYGYTF. The DNA for the CDR3 is TGTGCCAGCATCCCAAGGGGGACCGGCTATGGCTACACCTTC.

This clone was counted once. The J gene is TRBJ2-3, the V gene TRBV2; D perhaps matches TRBD1 (6 bases). Germline CDR1 and CDR2: SNHLY and FYNNEI. V was trimmed by 7 bases and J by 6 bases, leaving 11 bases between them. The CDR3 is made up of 12 amino acids. CDR3 sequence: CASTRGWDTQYF. Written as DNA, the CDR3 is TGTGCCAGCACCAGGGGCTGGGATACGCAGTATTTT.

V gene TRBV10-3 combines with J gene TRBJ2-1; 7 positions agree with TRBD1. Germline assignment: CDR1 ENHRY and CDR2 SYGVKD. J was trimmed by 7 bases and V by 6 bases; bases with no gene match: 0. The CDR3 has 11 amino acids. Written as DNA, the CDR3 is TGTGCCATCAGCAGGGGGAATGAGCAGTTCTTC. Its protein product is CAISRGNEQFF.

This chain uses TRBV4-1 with TRBJ1-6; 7 nucleotides align to TRBD1. The V and J ends lost 1 base and 13 bases, in that order; junction bases with no gene match: 4. Germline CDR1 is MGHRA and CDR2 is YSYEKL. CDR3 length: 13 amino acids. The CDR3 DNA reads TGCGCCAGCAGCCAAGTCACAGGGGTCCCCCTCCACTTT. This codes for CASSQVTGVPLHF.

The chain is built from TRBV7-2 and TRBJ2-2, with 10 bases aligning to TRBD2. V gave up 8 bases and J gave up 1 base; unmatched junction bases: 4. Germline-derived CDR1 and CDR2 are SGHTA and FQGNSA. The CDR3 contains 15 residues. The CDR3 DNA is TGTGCCAGCGTAGCGGGGGGCGGGAACACCGGGGAGCTGTTTTTT. This translates into CASVAGGGNTGELFF.

J is TRBJ2-7 and V is TRBV25-1; 9 bases match TRBD1. Germline CDR1 and CDR2: MGHDK and SYGVNS. This CDR3 is built from 16 residues. The trim removed 3 bases at V and 0 bases at J, leaving 6 bases unmatched. The CDR3 is CASSDPGTGLSYEQYF. DNA of the CDR3: TGTGCCAGCAGTGATCCGGGGACAGGGCTCTCCTACGAGCAGTACTTC.

The chain uses TRBV9 and TRBJ1-5; possible D gene TRBD1, 5 bases. Germline values: CDR1 SGDLS, CDR2 YYNGEE. Trimming removed 5 bases at V and 4 bases at J, with 16 bases between. This CDR3 has 15 residues. The CDR3 bases are TGTGCCAGCAGTCCTTCGTCAGGGTCGAATCAGCCCCAGCATTTT. Its translation is CASSPSSGSNQPQHF.

This clone was observed a few times. The chain is built from TRBV19 and TRBJ1-5; 8 bases align to TRBD1. The CDR3 is 16 residues long. J gave up 1 base and V 9 bases, and 11 bases lay outside the gene matches. CDR1 LNHDA and CDR2 SQIVND come from the germline V gene (reference sequence). This chain's CDR3 is CASRNGQGGSNQPQHF. CDR3 DNA sequence: TGTGCCAGCAGAAACGGACAGGGAGGGAGCAATCAGCCCCAGCATTTT.

The gene calls are TRBV5-1 and TRBJ1-1, with D possibly matching TRBD1 (6 bases). V was pared by 0 bases and J by 6 bases, with 15 bases between. There are 15 residues in the CDR3. CDR1 is SGHRS and CDR2 is YFSETQ in the germline V gene. CDR3 sequence (DNA): TGCGCCAGCAGCTTGGGGGACATACAGATCCCTGAAGCTTTCTTT. It yields the protein CASSLGDIQIPEAFF.

CDR3 region: CASSIGAGALRETQYF. The CDR3 DNA is TGTGCCAGCAGCATAGGGGCGGGGGCCCTCCGGGAGACCCAGTACTTC. The J gene is TRBJ2-5, the V gene TRBV9; D may be TRBD2 (7 bases). The CDR3 consists of 16 residues. Looked up from germline, CDR1 is SGDLS and CDR2 is YYNGEE. V was clipped by 4 bases and J by 5 bases, with 21 bases between them.

The rearrangement joins TRBV28 to TRBJ2-7; 9 bases are shared with TRBD1. The CDR3 is 13 residues long. Trimming cost V 6 bases and J 4 bases; bases outside gene matches: 4. Germline assignment: CDR1 MDHEN and CDR2 SYDVKM. This chain's CDR3 is CASSPGQGYEQYF. CDR3 nucleotide sequence: TGTGCCAGCAGCCCGGGACAGGGTTACGAGCAGTACTTC.

V is TRBV27 and J is TRBJ2-1; TRBD2 agrees at 8 bases. The CDR3 is made up of 14 amino acids. V was clipped by 5 bases and J by 10 bases; unmatched bases: 10. In germline, CDR1 is MNHEY, CDR2 SMNVEV (reference sequence). The DNA for the CDR3 is TGTGCCAGCAGTCCCCTAAGAGCGGGGGTAGAGCAGTTCTTC. Protein product: CASSPLRAGVEQFF.